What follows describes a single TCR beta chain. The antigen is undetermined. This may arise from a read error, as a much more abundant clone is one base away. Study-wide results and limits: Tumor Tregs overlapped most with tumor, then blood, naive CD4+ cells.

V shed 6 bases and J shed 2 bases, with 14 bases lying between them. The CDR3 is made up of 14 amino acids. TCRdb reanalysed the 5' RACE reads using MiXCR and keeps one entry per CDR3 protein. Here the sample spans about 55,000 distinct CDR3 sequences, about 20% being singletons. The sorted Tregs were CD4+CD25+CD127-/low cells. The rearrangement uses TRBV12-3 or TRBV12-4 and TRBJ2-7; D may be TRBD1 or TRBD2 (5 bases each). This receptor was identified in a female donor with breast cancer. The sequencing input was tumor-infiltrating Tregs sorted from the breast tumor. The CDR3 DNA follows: TGTGCCAGCAGGACCGGGACGAAGACCTACGAGCAGTACTTC. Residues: CASRTGTKTYEQYF.